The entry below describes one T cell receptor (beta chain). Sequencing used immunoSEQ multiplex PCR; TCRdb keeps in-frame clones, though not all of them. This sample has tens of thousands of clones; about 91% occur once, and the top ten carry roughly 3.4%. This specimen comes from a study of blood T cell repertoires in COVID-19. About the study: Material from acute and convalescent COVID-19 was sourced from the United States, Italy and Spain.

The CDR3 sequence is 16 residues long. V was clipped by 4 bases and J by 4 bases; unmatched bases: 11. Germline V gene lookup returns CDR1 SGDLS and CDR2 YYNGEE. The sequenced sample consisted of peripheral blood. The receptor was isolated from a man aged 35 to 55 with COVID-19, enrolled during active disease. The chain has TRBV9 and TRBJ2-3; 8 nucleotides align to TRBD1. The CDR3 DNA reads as TGTGCCAGCAGCCAGGGTGGTCAGGGGGCATCAGATACGCAGTATTTT. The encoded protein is CASSQGGQGASDTQYF.